This TCR beta chain was identified in a study of long-term antiretroviral therapy in people with HIV. Note on this clone: Its antigen is still unknown.

Survey-level immunoSEQ v3.0 assays were run. Sequencing of each sample targeted roughly 40,000-50,000 T-cell genomes. TCRdb's table, derived via immunoSEQ multiplex PCR, lists solely in-frame clones and lacks some. The repertoire holds approximately 9,400 clones, with about 73% as singletons. United States facilities provided treatment to all participants with HIV. Study observations and caveats: The data indicate that diversity increased after ART but remained below transplant donor controls. ART adherence, viral resistance and therapy changes went undocumented.

Trimming removed 4 bases from V and 7 bases from J; junction bases left unmatched: 9. Germline CDR1 is SGHRS and CDR2 is YFSETQ. This CDR3 contains 15 residues. The sequence came from a middle-aged man with HIV. V usage is TRBV5-1 and J usage is TRBJ2-1; 9 nucleotides line up with TRBD1. The starting material was unsorted PBMCs, obtained 0.6 years before starting antiretroviral therapy. CDR3 nucleotides: TGCGCCAGCAGCGTATCAGGGACAGGGTTTAATGAGCAGTTCTTC. Its translation: CASSVSGTGFNEQFF. Using reference TRBV5-1 and TRBJ2-1 for the parts outside the CDR3, the full variable domain is KAGVTQTPRYLIKTRGQQVTLSCSPISGHRSVSWYQQTPGQGLQFLFEYFSETQRNKGNFPGRFSGRQFSNSRSEMNVSTLELGDSALYLCASSVSGTGFNEQFFGPGTRLTVL.